Given below is one T cell receptor beta chain in context. Specified time point: recipient sample about 28 days before transplant, after cytoreduction. Only in-frame clones appear in the TCRdb table, and some are missing; sequencing was by immunoSEQ multiplex PCR. The table lists tens of thousands of clones, almost 97% of them singletons. This entry belongs to a study of T cell clonotyping in hematopoietic cell transplantation. Trimming cost V 1 base and J 3 bases; bases outside gene matches: 5. CDR3 length equals 15 residues. The germline V gene encodes CDR1 LNHDA and CDR2 SQIVND (reference sequence).

V gene TRBV19 combines with J gene TRBJ2-7; 8 bases line up with TRBD1. This receptor was taken from a woman in her fifties or sixties with acute myeloid leukemia. Some clones in this sample may be carry-over from other donors' samples. This sample comprised peripheral blood mononuclear cells, obtained before stem cell transplant. The CDR3 protein is CASSIGGTGFYEQYF. The CDR3 DNA follows: TGTGCCAGTAGTATAGGAGGGACAGGATTCTACGAGCAGTACTTC.